The clone carrying this TCR beta chain was seen just once. Other nucleotide sequences from this sample produce the same CDR3. This sample is drawn from a study of blood T cell repertoires in COVID-19. About the research overall: T cells, B-cell-depleted T cells, or PBMCs provided the cDNA or gDNA that served as material.

Assay used: immunoSEQ multiplex PCR; TCRdb lists only in-frame clones, some missing. The sample has some 330,000 clones, under 90% seen once. The CDR3 totals 14 residues. Germline loops: CDR1 KGHSH, CDR2 LQKENI. Germline trimming cut 4 bases from V and 7 bases from J; bases unmatched to any gene: 5. The rearrangement uses TRBV18 and TRBJ1-5, with 9 bases aligning to TRBD1. Sample: peripheral blood. This sequence was found in a woman in her thirties with COVID-19, enrolled during active disease. The CDR3 bases are TGTGCCAGCTCACTGGGACAGGGCGGACAGCCCCAGCATTTT. Encoded protein: CASSLGQGGQPQHF.